Included here is one T cell receptor (beta chain) sequence, with context. Per the germline V gene, CDR1 is SGHTA and CDR2 is FQGNSA. V was shortened by 4 bases and J by 0 bases, with 10 bases between the two germline ends. The CDR3 is made up of 15 amino acids. Only in-frame clones appear in the TCRdb table, and some are missing; sequencing was by immunoSEQ multiplex PCR. This sample has some 220,000 clones, with around 82% found just once. This specimen belongs to a study of blood T cell repertoires in COVID-19. Study-wide context: There were acute and convalescent COVID-19 samples, and they came from the United States, Italy and Spain.

Sequenced: peripheral blood. The chain uses TRBV7-2 and TRBJ1-3, with D uncertain. This receptor was taken from a human donor in a cohort sampled during active COVID-19. CDR3 sequence (DNA): TGTGCCAGCAGCTCTCCGGGGTCCTCTGGAAACACCATATATTTT. Its protein product is CASSSPGSSGNTIYF.